The clone carrying this T cell receptor (beta chain) appeared a few times. Its specificity is not known. This record comes from a study of CD8 T cells in ankylosing spondylitis. Study results and caveats: Several highly homologous variants made up a TCR beta motif that seemed to typify ankylosing spondylitis blood. Clones linked to the disease showed a CD8+ phenotype. They occurred at relatively low frequencies in peripheral blood.

Germline CDR1 and CDR2: SGHDT and YYEEEE. Trimming removed 0 bases at V and 2 bases at J, with 12 bases between. The CDR3 is made up of 16 amino acids. TCRdb itself ran the 5' RACE reads through MiXCR, one entry per CDR3 protein. This sample has almost 400,000 distinct CDR3 sequences; 20% to 25% occur once, and the top ten carry roughly 16%. This TCR came from a male donor with ankylosing spondylitis. The rearrangement joins TRBV5-6 to TRBJ2-1, with D possibly matching TRBD1 (5 bases). Material: blood, either unsorted or a sorted T cell fraction (not recorded which). CDR3 coding DNA: TGTGCCAGCAGCTTGGAATCAGGGTGGGCCTACAATGAGCAGTTCTTC. Amino acid sequence: CASSLESGWAYNEQFF.